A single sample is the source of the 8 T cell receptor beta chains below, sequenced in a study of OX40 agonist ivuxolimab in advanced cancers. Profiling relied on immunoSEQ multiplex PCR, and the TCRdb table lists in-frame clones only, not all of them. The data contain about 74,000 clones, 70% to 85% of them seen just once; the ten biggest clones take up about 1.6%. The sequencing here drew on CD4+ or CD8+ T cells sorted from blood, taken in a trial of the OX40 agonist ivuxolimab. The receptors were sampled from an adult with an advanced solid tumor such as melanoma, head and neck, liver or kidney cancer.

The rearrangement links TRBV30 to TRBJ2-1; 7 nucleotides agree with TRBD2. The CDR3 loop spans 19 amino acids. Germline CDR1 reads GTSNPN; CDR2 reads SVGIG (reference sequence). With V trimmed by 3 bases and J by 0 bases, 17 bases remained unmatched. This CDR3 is CAWRGWGGNGTSSYNEQFF. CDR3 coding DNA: TGTGCCTGGAGAGGATGGGGGGGGAACGGTACGAGCTCCTACAATGAGCAGTTCTTC.

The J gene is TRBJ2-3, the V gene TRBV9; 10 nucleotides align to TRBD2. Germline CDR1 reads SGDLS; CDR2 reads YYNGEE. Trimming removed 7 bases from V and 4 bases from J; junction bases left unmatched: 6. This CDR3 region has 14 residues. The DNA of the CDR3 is TGTGCCAGCGGGACCCTAGCGGGAGCAGATACGCAGTATTTT. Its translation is CASGTLAGADTQYF.

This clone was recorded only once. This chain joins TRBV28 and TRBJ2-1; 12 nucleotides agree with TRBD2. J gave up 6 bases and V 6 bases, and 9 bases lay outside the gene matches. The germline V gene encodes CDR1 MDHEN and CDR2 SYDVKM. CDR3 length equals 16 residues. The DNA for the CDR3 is TGTGCCAGCAGATACTCCGGGACTAGCGGGTTCAATGAGCAGTTCTTC. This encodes CASRYSGTSGFNEQFF.

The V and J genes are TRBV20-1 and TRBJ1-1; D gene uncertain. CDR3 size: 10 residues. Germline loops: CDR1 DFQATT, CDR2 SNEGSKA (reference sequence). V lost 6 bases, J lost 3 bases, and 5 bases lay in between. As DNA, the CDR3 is TGCAGTGCCAGACACACTGAAGCTTTCTTT. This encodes CSARHTEAFF.

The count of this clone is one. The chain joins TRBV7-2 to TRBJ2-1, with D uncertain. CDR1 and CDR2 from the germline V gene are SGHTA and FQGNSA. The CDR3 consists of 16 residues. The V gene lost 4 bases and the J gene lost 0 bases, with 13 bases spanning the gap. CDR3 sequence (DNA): TGTGCCAGCAGCTCGATTTTGGGCAGCTCCTACAATGAGCAGTTCTTC. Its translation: CASSSILGSSYNEQFF.

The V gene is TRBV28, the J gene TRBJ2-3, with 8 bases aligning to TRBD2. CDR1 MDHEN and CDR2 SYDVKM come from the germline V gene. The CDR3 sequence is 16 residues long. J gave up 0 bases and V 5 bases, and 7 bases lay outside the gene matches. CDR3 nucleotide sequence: TGTGCCAGCAGTCTGTTAGCGGGAACGAGCACAGATACGCAGTATTTT. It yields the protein CASSLLAGTSTDTQYF.

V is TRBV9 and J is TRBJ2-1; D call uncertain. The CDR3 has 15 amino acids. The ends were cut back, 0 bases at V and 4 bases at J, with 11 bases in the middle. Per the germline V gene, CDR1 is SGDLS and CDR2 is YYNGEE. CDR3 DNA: TGTGCCAGCAGCGTAGGAATAGGGATATACAATGAGCAGTTCTTC. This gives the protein CASSVGIGIYNEQFF.

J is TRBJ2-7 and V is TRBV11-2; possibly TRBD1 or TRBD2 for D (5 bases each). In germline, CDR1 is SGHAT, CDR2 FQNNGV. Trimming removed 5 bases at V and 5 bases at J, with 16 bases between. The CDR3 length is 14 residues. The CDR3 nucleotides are TGTGCCAGCAGCCAAAACCGGGACGTAGACGAGCAGTACTTC. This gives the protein CASSQNRDVDEQYF.